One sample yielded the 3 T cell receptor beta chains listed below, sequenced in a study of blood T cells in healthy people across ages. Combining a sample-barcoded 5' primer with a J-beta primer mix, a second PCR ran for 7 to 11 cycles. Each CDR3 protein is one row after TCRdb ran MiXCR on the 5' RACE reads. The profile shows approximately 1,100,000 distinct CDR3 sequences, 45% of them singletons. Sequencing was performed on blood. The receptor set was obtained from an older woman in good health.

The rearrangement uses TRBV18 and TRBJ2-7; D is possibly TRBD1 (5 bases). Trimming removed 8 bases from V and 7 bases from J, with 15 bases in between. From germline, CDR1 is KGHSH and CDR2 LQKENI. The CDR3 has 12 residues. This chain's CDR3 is CASAQDSLEQYF. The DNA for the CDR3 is TGTGCCAGCGCACAAGACAGTTTGGAGCAGTACTTC.

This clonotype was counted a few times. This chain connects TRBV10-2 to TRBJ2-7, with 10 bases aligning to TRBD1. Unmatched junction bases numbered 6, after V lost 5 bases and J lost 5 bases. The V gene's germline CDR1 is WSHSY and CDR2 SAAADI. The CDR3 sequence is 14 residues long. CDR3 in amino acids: CASSRTGGGNEQYF. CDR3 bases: TGCGCCAGCAGTAGGACAGGGGGAGGCAACGAGCAGTACTTC.

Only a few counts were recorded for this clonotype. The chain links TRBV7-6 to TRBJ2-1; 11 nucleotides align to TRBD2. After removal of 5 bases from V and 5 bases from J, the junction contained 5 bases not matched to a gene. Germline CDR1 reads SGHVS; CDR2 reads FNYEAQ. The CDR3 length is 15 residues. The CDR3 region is CASSPSGRNNNEQFF. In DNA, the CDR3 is TGTGCCAGCAGCCCTAGCGGGAGGAATAACAATGAGCAGTTCTTC. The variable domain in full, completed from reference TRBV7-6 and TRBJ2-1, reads GAGVSQSPRYKVTKRGQDVALRCDPISGHVSLYWYRQALGQGPEFLTYFNYEAQQDKSGLPNDRFSAERPEGSISTLTIQRTEQRDSAMYRCASSPSGRNNNEQFFGPGTRLTVL.